The 17 T cell receptor beta chains in this list originate from one sample, sequenced in a study of shared T cell receptors in the human thymus. TCRdb's copy holds only in-frame clones and misses some; the assay was immunoSEQ multiplex PCR. The data show about 500,000 clones, approximately 80% seen once. These data are also associated with another study on human thymus T cells.

Sample: thymocytes. The receptor set was obtained from a boy in the first two years of life with a congenital heart defect.

This clone was picked up a small number of times. The V call is TRBV11-1, the J call TRBJ2-7; D gene ambiguous. From germline, CDR1 is SGHAT and CDR2 FQDESV (reference sequence). With 5 bases removed from V and 5 bases from J, the gap between germline ends came to 7 bases. The CDR3 has 11 amino acids. CDR3 nucleotides: TGTGCCAGCAGCGGAGTGGACGAGCAGTACTTC. Translating it yields CASSGVDEQYF.

The rearrangement links TRBV7-9 to TRBJ2-3; 9 nucleotides match TRBD2. The CDR3 consists of 15 residues. CDR1 is SEHNR and CDR2 is FQNEAQ in the germline V gene (reference sequence). V was clipped by 5 bases and J by 6 bases; unmatched bases: 9. CDR3 nucleotides: TGTGCCAGCAGCGCGCTAGCGGGATTTCTGGATACGCAGTATTTT. It codes for CASSALAGFLDTQYF.

This clone has a handful of counts. The chain links TRBV4-3 to TRBJ2-1; 13 positions match TRBD2. With V trimmed by 0 bases and J by 2 bases, 1 base remained unmatched. The CDR3 runs to 17 residues. Looked up from germline, CDR1 is LGHNA and CDR2 is YSLEER. In DNA form, the CDR3 reads TGCGCCAGCAGCCAAGAACTAGCGGGAGGGGCCTACAATGAGCAGTTCTTC. Translated, it gives CASSQELAGGAYNEQFF.

The chain joins TRBV4-3 to TRBJ2-5; weak D call: TRBD1 (5 bases). Germline CDR1 reads LGHNA; CDR2 reads YSLEER. The germline V and J ends were trimmed by 0 bases and 1 base, with 9 bases remaining between them. CDR3 size: 15 residues. The CDR3 sequence is CASSQDPGPQETQYF. In DNA, the CDR3 is TGCGCCAGCAGCCAAGATCCAGGGCCCCAAGAGACCCAGTACTTC.

The chain carries TRBV27 and TRBJ2-2, with 12 bases fitting TRBD2. The V gene end was trimmed by 3 bases and the J gene end by 4 bases; junction bases not matched to a gene: 9. Germline lookup yields CDR1 MNHEY and CDR2 SMNVEV (reference sequence). The CDR3 loop spans 18 amino acids. CDR3 sequence reads: CASSFHAGTSGPTGELFF. The DNA for the CDR3 is TGTGCCAGCAGTTTTCACGCCGGGACTAGCGGGCCCACCGGGGAGCTGTTTTTT.

The CDR3 DNA follows: TGTGCCAGCAGCTCATCCCCGATAGCGGGATCTAGCACAGATACGCAGTATTTT. Translation gives CASSSSPIAGSSTDTQYF. The rearrangement uses TRBV11-3 and TRBJ2-3; 8 nucleotides line up with TRBD2. The CDR3 loop spans 18 amino acids. The V gene end was trimmed by 4 bases and the J gene end by 0 bases; junction bases not matched to a gene: 12. Germline V CDR1 and CDR2: SGHNT, YENEEA.

This sequence joins TRBV6-1 and TRBJ1-1, with TRBD1 matching 8 bases. The CDR3 has 14 amino acids. Losses at the gene ends were 5 bases for V and 4 bases for J; bases not matched to a gene: 6. Looked up from germline, CDR1 is MNHNS and CDR2 is SASEGT. CDR3 loop: CASSKDRVATEAFF. CDR3 DNA sequence: TGTGCCAGCAGTAAGGACAGGGTGGCCACTGAAGCTTTCTTT.

The chain joins TRBV25-1 to TRBJ2-5; a weak D match, TRBD1 (6 bases). The CDR3 extends over 15 amino acids. Trimming left V 6 bases short and J 5 bases short, with 19 bases between. CDR1 and CDR2 from the germline V gene are MGHDK and SYGVNS. The CDR3 spells CASSITNRAGETQYF. The CDR3 DNA sequence: TGTGCCAGCAGCATCACAAACAGGGCTGGGGAGACCCAGTACTTC.

This rearrangement joins TRBV28 to TRBJ2-2; tentative D call: TRBD1 (5 bases). This CDR3 has 12 amino acids. Germline CDR1 reads MDHEN; CDR2 reads SYDVKM. Trimming took off 6 bases at V and 4 bases at J, with 6 bases between the two ends. As DNA, the CDR3 is TGTGCCAGCAGACAGGTCACCGGGGAGCTGTTTTTT. Protein product: CASRQVTGELFF.

This chain connects TRBV25-1 to TRBJ2-5; the D gene is possibly TRBD2 (6 bases). Germline V gene sequence: CDR1 MGHDK, CDR2 SYGVNS. V was trimmed by 4 bases and J by 7 bases, leaving 13 bases between them. The CDR3 spans 13 residues. The DNA for the CDR3 is TGTGCCAGCAGTGTGCGGGGTGTCGGGACCCAGTACTTC. It is translated as CASSVRGVGTQYF.

CDR3 sequence: CATARASGGGTQYF. The CDR3 DNA is TGCGCCACAGCACGAGCTAGCGGTGGGGGTACGCAGTATTTT. The chain combines TRBV5-1 with TRBJ2-3; 7 nucleotides align to TRBD2. This CDR3 region has 14 residues. The J segment lost 8 bases and the V segment lost 9 bases, leaving 15 bases of the junction unmatched. Per germline, CDR1 SGHRS and CDR2 YFSETQ.

The chain joins TRBV7-2 to TRBJ2-7; TRBD2 matches at 7 bases. CDR3 length: 13 amino acids. Germline V gives CDR1 SGHTA, CDR2 FQGNSA. The V and J ends lost 5 bases and 6 bases, in that order; junction bases with no gene match: 7. CDR3: CASSGTTLSEQYF. The CDR3 DNA is TGTGCCAGCAGCGGGACTACCCTAAGCGAGCAGTACTTC.

Only a few counts were recorded for this clone. In nucleotides, the CDR3 is TGTGCCAGCAGTTATAACAGGGATAGGAATGAAAAACTGTTTTTT. Translation: CASSYNRDRNEKLFF. V usage is TRBV6-5 and J usage is TRBJ1-4, with D perhaps TRBD1 (6 bases). The ends were cut back, 3 bases at V and 5 bases at J, with 13 bases in the middle. This CDR3 has 15 residues. Germline V gene data show CDR1 as MNHEY and CDR2 as SVGAGI.

This chain connects TRBV6-5 to TRBJ2-1; tentatively, D is TRBD2 (7 bases). Trimming removed 2 bases from V and 6 bases from J, with 17 bases in between. Germline V lookup: CDR1 MNHEY, CDR2 SVGAGI. The CDR3 sequence is 16 residues long. CDR3 residues: CASSYPEAGAGNEQFF. CDR3 in DNA: TGTGCCAGCAGTTACCCCGAGGCGGGGGCAGGCAATGAGCAGTTCTTC.

The gene calls are TRBV7-8 and TRBJ2-3, with 8 nucleotides matching TRBD2. J was trimmed by 1 base and V by 5 bases; bases with no gene match: 11. Per germline, CDR1 SGHVS and CDR2 FQNEAQ. The CDR3 is 17 residues long. The CDR3 loop reads CASSPGGSERGTDTQYF. The CDR3 region has the DNA TGTGCCAGCAGCCCGGGGGGGAGTGAACGAGGCACAGATACGCAGTATTTT.

The rearrangement uses TRBV6-1 and TRBJ2-1, with TRBD2 matching over 10 bases. The CDR3 spans 17 residues. Germline V CDR1 and CDR2: MNHNS, SASEGT. The trim removed 4 bases at V and 10 bases at J, leaving 16 bases unmatched. CDR3 nucleotide sequence: TGTGCCAGCAGTGCAATGCCGAGGCTAGCGGGAGCGAAAGAGCAGTTCTTC. Its protein product is CASSAMPRLAGAKEQFF.

This CDR3 reads CSAQGPGIYF. The DNA for the CDR3 is TGCAGTGCTCAGGGGCCGGGCATATATTTT. V usage is TRBV20-1 and J usage is TRBJ1-3; the D gene is possibly TRBD1 (6 bases). V gave up 5 bases and J gave up 12 bases, with 11 bases separating them. Germline V gives CDR1 DFQATT, CDR2 SNEGSKA (reference sequence). This CDR3 has 10 residues.